This TCR beta chain was recovered during a study of T-cell reconstitution after alpha-beta-depleted transplantation in children. Notes on the study in general: One year after transplant, T-cell counts and diversity came mostly from newly produced T cells. The high TCRbeta diversity at day 60 in some patients came from surviving recipient T cells and thymic progenitors. Where alpha-beta T cells came from about two months after transplant was reportedly several hundred expanded graft clones.

Researchers prepared the TCRbeta library using unique molecular identifiers, the study reports. TCRdb reprocessed the PCR reads with MiXCR, giving one entry per CDR3 protein. The sample holds approximately 490,000 distinct CDR3 sequences, more than 9% seen once. This clonotype was seen ten or more times. Its antigen is still unknown. The germline CDR1 and CDR2 sequences are SGDLS and YYNGEE. V was clipped by 1 base and J by 2 bases; unmatched bases: 1. This CDR3 is 15 amino acids long. This TCR came from a child aged 2 to 9 with inherited bone marrow failure, due to receive a stem cell transplant. This chain uses TRBV9 with TRBJ2-3; 10 bases are shared with TRBD2. Here the sequenced sample was PBMCs, taken before TCRalphabeta/CD19-depleted stem cell transplant. CDR3 sequence reads: CASSVSGRATDTQYF. CDR3 DNA: TGTGCCAGCAGCGTAAGCGGGAGGGCCACAGATACGCAGTATTTT.